The clone carrying this T cell receptor (beta chain) was found a few times. Antigen: not known. This record comes from a study of T cells after yellow fever vaccination. General study points: Just a small share of clonotypes turned up in the CD4 compartment as well as the CD8 compartment. From the bulk population, abundant clonotypes could contaminate and appear within FACS-sorted repertoires.

The trim removed 6 bases at V and 4 bases at J, leaving 10 bases unmatched. CDR3 size: 17 residues. The germline V gene encodes CDR1 WSHSY and CDR2 SAAADI. TCR cDNA, made by 5'RACE template switching, carried an added universal primer site and UMIs. MiXCR, applied by TCRdb to the 5' RACE reads, yields one record per CDR3 protein. Among about 350,000 distinct CDR3 sequences listed, 8.1% were seen once. The sequences come from PBMCs, collected roughly seven weeks after the first yellow fever vaccination. The TCR originated in a young man who received the YFV17D yellow fever vaccine. The V call is TRBV10-2, the J call TRBJ2-1; 12 bases are shared with TRBD2. The CDR3 DNA sequence: TGCGCCAGCAGACCCACTAGCGGGGGGCCCCGATACAATGAGCAGTTCTTC. Protein sequence: CASRPTSGGPRYNEQFF.